The present entry profiles one TCR beta chain with its context. Germline CDR1 and CDR2: MNHEY and SMNVEV (reference sequence). The CDR3 runs 14 residues. V lost 2 bases, J lost 0 bases, and 8 bases lay in between. The entry originates in a study of sequential checkpoint blockade in melanoma. Sequenced by immunoSEQ multiplex PCR; TCRdb stores in-frame clones only, minus some. The sample yields some 13,000 clones, about three quarters seen once. Indicated treatment: randomized to nivolumab then ipilimumab (arm A) or the reverse (arm B). The chain uses TRBV27 and TRBJ2-7; the D is unclear. The origin of this receptor is a human donor with melanoma. The sample was CD8+ T cells sorted from blood (inferred from file names), taken from a patient given nivolumab and ipilimumab in sequence. The CDR3 region is CASSLARASYEQYF. DNA of the CDR3: TGTGCCAGCAGTTTAGCGAGAGCCTCCTACGAGCAGTACTTC.